The count of the clone carrying this T cell receptor (beta chain) is one. Authors' analysis steps: Counts of nucleated cells, estimated from reference gene primer amplification, were obtained. Clones were read by immunoSEQ multiplex PCR, and TCRdb kept only the in-frame ones, dropping some. That table furnishes V, J and clone size, whereas the DNA furnished D and trimming. The profile covers around 130,000 clones, with approximately 90% appearing a single time and roughly a sixth taken by the ten largest. The CDR3 consists of 14 residues. The ends were cut back, 2 bases at V and 5 bases at J, with 13 bases in the middle. Germline CDR1 reads MDHEN; CDR2 reads SYDVKM. This sample was taken from a study of blood T cell repertoires in COVID-19. Study summary: Italy, Spain and the United States were the sources of the convalescent and acute COVID-19 samples. T cells, B-cell-depleted T cells, or PBMCs provided the cDNA or gDNA that served as material.

The source is a middle-aged man with active or convalescent COVID-19. Sequences were obtained from peripheral blood. This chain links TRBV28 with TRBJ2-7; TRBD2 is a possible D gene (6 bases). CDR3 amino acids: CASSLGGLSHEQYF. The CDR3 coding sequence is TGTGCCAGCAGTTTAGGGGGACTCAGCCACGAGCAGTACTTC.